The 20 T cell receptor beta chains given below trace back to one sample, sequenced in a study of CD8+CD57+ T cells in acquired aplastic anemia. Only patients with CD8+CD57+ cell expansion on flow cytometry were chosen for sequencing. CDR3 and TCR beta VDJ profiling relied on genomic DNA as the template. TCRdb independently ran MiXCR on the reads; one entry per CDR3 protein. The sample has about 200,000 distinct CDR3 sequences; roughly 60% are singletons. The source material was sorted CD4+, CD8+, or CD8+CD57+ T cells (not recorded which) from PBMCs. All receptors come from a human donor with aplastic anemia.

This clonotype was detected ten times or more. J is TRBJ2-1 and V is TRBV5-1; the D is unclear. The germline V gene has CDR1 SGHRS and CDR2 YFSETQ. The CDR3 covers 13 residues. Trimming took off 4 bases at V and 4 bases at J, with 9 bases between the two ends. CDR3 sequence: CASSHGPYNEQFF. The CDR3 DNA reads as TGCGCCAGCAGCCACGGACCTTACAATGAGCAGTTCTTC.

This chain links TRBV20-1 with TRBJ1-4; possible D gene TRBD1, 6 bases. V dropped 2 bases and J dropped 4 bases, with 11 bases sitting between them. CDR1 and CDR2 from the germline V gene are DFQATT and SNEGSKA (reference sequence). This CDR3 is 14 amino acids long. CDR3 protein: CSARPGQSNEKLFF. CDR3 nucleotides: TGCAGTGCTAGACCTGGACAGAGTAATGAAAAACTGTTTTTT.

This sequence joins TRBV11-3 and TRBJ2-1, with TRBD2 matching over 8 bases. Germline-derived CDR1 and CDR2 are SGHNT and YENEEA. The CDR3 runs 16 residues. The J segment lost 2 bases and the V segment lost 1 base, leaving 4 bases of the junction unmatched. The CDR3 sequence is CASSLAAGDPYNEQFF. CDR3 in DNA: TGTGCCAGCAGCTTAGCAGCGGGAGACCCCTACAATGAGCAGTTCTTC.

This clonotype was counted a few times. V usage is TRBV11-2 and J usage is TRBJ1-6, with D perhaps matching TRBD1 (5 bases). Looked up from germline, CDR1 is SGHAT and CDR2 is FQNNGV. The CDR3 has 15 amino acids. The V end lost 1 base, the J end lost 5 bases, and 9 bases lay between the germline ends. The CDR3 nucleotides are TGTGCCAGCAGCTTAGGCCAGGGTAATAATTCACCCCTCCACTTT. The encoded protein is CASSLGQGNNSPLHF.

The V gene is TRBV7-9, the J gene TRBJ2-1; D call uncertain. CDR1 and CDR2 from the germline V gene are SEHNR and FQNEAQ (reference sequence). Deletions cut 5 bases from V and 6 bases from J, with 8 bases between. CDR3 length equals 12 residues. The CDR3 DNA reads TGTGCCAGCAGCCTTCCTGGCAATGAGCAGTTCTTC. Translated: CASSLPGNEQFF.

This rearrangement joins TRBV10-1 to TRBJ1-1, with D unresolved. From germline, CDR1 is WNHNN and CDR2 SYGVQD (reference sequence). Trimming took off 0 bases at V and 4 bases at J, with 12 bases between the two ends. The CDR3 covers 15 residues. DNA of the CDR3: TGCGCCAGCAGTGAGTCGAGGACGGCGGGCACTGAAGCTTTCTTT. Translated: CASSESRTAGTEAFF.

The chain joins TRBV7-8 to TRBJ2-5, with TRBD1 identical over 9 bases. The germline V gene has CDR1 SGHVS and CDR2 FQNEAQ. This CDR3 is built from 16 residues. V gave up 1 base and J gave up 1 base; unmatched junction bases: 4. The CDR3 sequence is CASSLVGTGIQETQYF. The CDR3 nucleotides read TGTGCCAGCAGCTTAGTAGGGACAGGGATCCAAGAGACCCAGTACTTC.

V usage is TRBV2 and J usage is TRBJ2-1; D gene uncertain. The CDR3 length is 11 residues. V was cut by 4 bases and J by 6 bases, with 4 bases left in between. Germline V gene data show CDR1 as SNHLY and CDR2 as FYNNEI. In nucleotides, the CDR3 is TGTGCCAGCAGTGTGCGCAATGAGCAGTTCTTC. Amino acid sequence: CASSVRNEQFF.

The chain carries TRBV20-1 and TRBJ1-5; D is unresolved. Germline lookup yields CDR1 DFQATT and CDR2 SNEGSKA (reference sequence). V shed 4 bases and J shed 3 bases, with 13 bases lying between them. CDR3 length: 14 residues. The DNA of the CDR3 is TGCAGTGCTATTTCGGTGGACTCCAATCAGCCCCAGCATTTT. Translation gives CSAISVDSNQPQHF.

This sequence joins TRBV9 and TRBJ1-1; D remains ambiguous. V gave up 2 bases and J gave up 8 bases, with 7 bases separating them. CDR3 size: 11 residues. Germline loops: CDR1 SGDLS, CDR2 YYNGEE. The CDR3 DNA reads TGTGCCAGCAGCGTGGCTGGAGAAGCTTTCTTT. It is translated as CASSVAGEAFF. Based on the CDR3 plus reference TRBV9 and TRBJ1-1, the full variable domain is DSGVTQTPKHLITATGQRVTLRCSPRSGDLSVYWYQQSLDQGLQFLIQYYNGEERAKGNILERFSAQQFPDLHSELNLSSLELGDSALYFCASSVAGEAFFGQGTRLTVV.

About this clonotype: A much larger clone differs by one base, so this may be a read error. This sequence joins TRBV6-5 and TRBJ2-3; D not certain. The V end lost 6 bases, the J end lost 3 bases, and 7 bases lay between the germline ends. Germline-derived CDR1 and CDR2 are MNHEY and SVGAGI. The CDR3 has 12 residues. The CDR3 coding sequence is TGTGCCAGCAGCCCCTGGACAGATACGCAGTATTTT. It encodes CASSPWTDTQYF.

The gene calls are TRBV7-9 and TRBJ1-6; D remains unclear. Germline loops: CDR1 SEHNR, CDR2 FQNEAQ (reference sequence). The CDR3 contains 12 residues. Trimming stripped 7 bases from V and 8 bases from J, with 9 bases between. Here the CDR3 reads CASKHPDSPLHF. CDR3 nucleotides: TGTGCCAGCAAACACCCCGATTCACCCCTCCACTTT.

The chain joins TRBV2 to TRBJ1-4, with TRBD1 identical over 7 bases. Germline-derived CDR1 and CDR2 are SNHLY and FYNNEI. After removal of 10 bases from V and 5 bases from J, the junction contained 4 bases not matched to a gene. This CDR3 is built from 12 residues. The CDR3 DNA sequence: TGTGCCACCGGGACAGAGAATGAAAAACTGTTTTTT. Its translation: CATGTENEKLFF.

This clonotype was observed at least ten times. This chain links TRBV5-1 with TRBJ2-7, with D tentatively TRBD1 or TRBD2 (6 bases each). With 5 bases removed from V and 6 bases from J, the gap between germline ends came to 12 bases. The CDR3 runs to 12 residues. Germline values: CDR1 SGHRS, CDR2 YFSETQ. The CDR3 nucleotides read TGCGCCAGCAGAGTGGGGGGCGTCGAGCAGTACTTC. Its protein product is CASRVGGVEQYF.

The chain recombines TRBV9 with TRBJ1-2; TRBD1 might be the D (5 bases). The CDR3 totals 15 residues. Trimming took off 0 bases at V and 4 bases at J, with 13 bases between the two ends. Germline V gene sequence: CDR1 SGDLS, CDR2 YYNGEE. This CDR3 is CASSVDGGGVYGYTF. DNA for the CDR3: TGTGCCAGCAGCGTAGATGGGGGGGGAGTCTATGGCTACACCTTC.

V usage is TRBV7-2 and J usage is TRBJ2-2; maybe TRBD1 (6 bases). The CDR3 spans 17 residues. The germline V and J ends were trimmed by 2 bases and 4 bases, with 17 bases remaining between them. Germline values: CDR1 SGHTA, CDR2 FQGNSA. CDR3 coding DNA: TGTGCCAGCAGCTTATTGCACAGGGAAGTTGTCACCGGGGAGCTGTTTTTT. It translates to CASSLLHREVVTGELFF.

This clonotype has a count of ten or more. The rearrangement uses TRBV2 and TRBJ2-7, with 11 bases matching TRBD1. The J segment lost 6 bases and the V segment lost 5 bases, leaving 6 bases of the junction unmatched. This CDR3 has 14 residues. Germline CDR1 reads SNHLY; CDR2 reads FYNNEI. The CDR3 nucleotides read TGTGCCAGCAGTCCGGGACAGGGGGGGGGCGAGCAGTACTTC. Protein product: CASSPGQGGGEQYF.

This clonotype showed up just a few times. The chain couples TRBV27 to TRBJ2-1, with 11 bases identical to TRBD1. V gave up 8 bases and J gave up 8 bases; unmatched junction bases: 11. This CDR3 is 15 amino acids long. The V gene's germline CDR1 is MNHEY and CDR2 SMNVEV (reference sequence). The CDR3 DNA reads TGTGCCAGCTCGAGGACAGGGGGCGTAACTGATGAGCAGTTCTTC. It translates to CASSRTGGVTDEQFF.

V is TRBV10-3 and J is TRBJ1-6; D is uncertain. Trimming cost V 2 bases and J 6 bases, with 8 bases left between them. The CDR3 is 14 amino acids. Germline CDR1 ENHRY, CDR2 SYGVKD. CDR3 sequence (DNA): TGTGCCATCAGTGAGGATAGTGCTAATTCACCCCTCCACTTT. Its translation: CAISEDSANSPLHF.

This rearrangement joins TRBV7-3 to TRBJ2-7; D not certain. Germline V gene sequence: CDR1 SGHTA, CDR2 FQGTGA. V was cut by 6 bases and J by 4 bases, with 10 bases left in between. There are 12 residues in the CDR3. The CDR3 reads CASSFEPYEQYF. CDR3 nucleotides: TGTGCCAGCAGTTTCGAACCGTACGAGCAGTACTTC.